This T cell receptor beta chain was profiled in a study of blood T cell repertoires in COVID-19. About the study: Spain, Italy and the United States supplied samples that represented acute and convalescent COVID-19.

Here immunoSEQ multiplex PCR was the method, and the copy in TCRdb shows in-frame clones only, minus some. The table lists about 120,000 clones, approximately 87% of them singletons, with around 2.1% in the top ten. CDR1 is DFQATT, CDR2 SNEGSKA, per germline (reference sequence). CDR3 length equals 15 residues. V was pared by 3 bases and J by 3 bases, with 18 bases between. This clonotype was obtained from a woman aged 45 to 65 with acute or convalescent COVID-19. The rearrangement links TRBV20-1 to TRBJ2-7; D may be TRBD1 (6 bases). Source material: peripheral blood. CDR3 loop: CSASNSRRGFYEQYF. The CDR3 region has the DNA TGCAGTGCTAGTAACTCCAGAAGGGGGTTCTACGAGCAGTACTTC.